This T cell receptor (beta chain) came from a study of blood T cells in healthy people across ages. Notes on the study in general: Getting older went along with TCR beta diversity per million T cells dropping roughly linearly.

This clonotype was found a few times. The antigen is unknown. Germline loops: CDR1 SGHTA, CDR2 FQGTGA. Trimming left V 5 bases short and J 8 bases short, with 10 bases between. This CDR3 comprises 12 residues. A second about 7 to 11 cycle PCR used barcoded and J-beta primers. Every cDNA molecule carried a tag from a template-switch adaptor bearing 12 random nucleotides. MiXCR was run by TCRdb on the 5' RACE reads, yielding one entry per CDR3 protein. The sample yields 1.8 million or so distinct CDR3 sequences, roughly two fifths seen once. The TCR sequence derives from a human donor in good health. The source material was blood. V is TRBV7-3 and J is TRBJ2-1; D is undetermined. The CDR3 bases are TGTGCCAGCAGCCCCGCCGGCCATGAGCAGTTCTTC. Residues: CASSPAGHEQFF.